This TCR beta chain was captured by sequencing in a study of persistence of HIV-infected CD4 T cells. Overall study: A median of approximately eight years of suppressive ART preceded sampling.

This was the immunoSEQ version 4 assay in survey mode. Sequencing was performed with immunoSEQ multiplex PCR; in TCRdb, only in-frame clones are kept and a portion is missing. The data contain around 39,000 clones, around 83% of them singletons. General study findings and limits: Proviral oligoclonality tracked with TCR oligoclonality within the same sorted cells.

Cells were stimulated with overlapping HIV-1 Gag 15-mer peptides. Sorted nonresponding memory CD4+ T cells were CD40L-negative, CD69-negative, CD45RO-high. In the case of this clone: The antigen is undetermined.

V lost 6 bases and J lost 7, with 12 bases in between. This CDR3 spans 12 amino acids. The germline CDR1 and CDR2 sequences are MDHEN and SYDVKM. V is TRBV28 and J is TRBJ1-2, with a possible D match to TRBD1 (5 bases). This specimen consisted of cultured CD4+ T cells from PBMCs, obtained from a patient who received antiretroviral therapy. The clonotype comes from an adult with HIV. The donor label of this sample is uncertain. CDR3 region: CASSPGAFGYTF. CDR3 in DNA: TGTGCCAGCAGCCCCGGGGCATTTGGCTACACCTTC.